This T cell receptor (beta chain) is drawn from a study of T cells in Graves' hyperthyroidism and ophthalmopathy. The study's findings and limits: From stable hyperthyroidism, ophthalmopathy was set apart by a 13 V-J model.

As to this clonotype: Antigen specificity is unknown. A much larger clone lies one base from this, so it may be a read error.

This CDR3 region has 16 residues. Germline V gene sequence: CDR1 SNHLY, CDR2 FYNNEI. RNA transcripts gave rise to amplified TCR beta CDR3 regions. First-round RT-PCR of the TCR CDR3 relied on the HTBI primer set. Using its own MiXCR run on the multiplex PCR reads, TCRdb lists one record per CDR3 protein. Of fewer than 300,000 distinct CDR3 sequences listed, approximately 14% are singletons. Newly diagnosed hyperthyroidism, duration under 2 months, in patients aged 18 to 65. This chain links TRBV2 with TRBJ2-1; TRBD1 agrees at 8 bases. Sequenced input: blood. The clonotype originates from a woman in her fifties or sixties with Graves' hyperthyroidism that later progressed to Graves' ophthalmopathy. The CDR3 sequence: CVSTLPGQGPYNEQFF. DNA of the CDR3: TGTGTCAGCACCCTTCCCGGACAGGGTCCCTACAATGAGCAGTTCTTC. The whole variable domain, filled in from reference TRBV2 and TRBJ2-1, reads EPEVTQTPSHQVTQMGQEVILRCVPISNHLYFYWYRQILGQKVEFLVSFYNNEISEKSEIFDDQFSVERPDGSNFTLKIRSTKLEDSAMYFCVSTLPGQGPYNEQFFGPGTRLTVL.